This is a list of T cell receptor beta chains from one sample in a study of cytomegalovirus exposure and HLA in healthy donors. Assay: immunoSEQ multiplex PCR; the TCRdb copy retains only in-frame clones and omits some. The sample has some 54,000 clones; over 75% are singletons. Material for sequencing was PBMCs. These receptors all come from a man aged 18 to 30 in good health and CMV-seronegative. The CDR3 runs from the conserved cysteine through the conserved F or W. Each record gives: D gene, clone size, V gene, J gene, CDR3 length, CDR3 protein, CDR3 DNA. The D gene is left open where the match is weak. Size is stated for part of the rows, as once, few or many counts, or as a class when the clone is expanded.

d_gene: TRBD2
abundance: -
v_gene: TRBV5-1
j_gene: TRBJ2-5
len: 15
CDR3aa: CASSLGAGEWETQYF
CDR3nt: TGCGCCAGCAGCTTGGGAGCGGGAGAATGGGAGACCCAGTACTTC

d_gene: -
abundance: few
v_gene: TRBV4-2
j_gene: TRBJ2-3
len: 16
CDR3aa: CASSQDRTGGTDTQYF
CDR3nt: TGTGCCAGCAGCCAAGATCGTACGGGTGGCACAGATACGCAGTATTTT

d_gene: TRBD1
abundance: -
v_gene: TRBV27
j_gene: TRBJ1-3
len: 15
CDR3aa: CASSFTGQGGNTIYF
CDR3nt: TGTGCCAGCAGTTTTACCGGACAGGGAGGAAACACCATATATTTT

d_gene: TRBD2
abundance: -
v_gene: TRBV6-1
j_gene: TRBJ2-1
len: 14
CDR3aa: CASREVRLAGGPFF
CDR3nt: TGTGCCAGCAGGGAGGTACGTCTGGCGGGAGGTCCGTTCTTC

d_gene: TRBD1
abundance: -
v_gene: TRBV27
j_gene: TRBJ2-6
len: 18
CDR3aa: CASRKNRDSTSGANVLTF
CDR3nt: TGTGCCAGCAGGAAAAACCGGGACAGCACATCTGGGGCCAACGTCCTGACTTTC

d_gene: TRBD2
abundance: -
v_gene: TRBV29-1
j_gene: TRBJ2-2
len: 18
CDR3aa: CSVEEALAGRTGTGELFF
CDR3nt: TGCAGCGTTGAAGAGGCACTAGCGGGGAGGACGGGCACCGGGGAGCTGTTTTTT

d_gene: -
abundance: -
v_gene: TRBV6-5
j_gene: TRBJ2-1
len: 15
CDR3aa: CASRRDRSSYNEQFF
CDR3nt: TGTGCCAGCAGAAGAGACAGGAGCTCCTACAATGAGCAGTTCTTC

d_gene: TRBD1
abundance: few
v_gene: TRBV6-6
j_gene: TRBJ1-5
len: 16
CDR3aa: CASSSKGRGFNQPQHF
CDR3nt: TGTGCCAGCTCATCGAAGGGCAGGGGGTTCAATCAGCCCCAGCATTTT

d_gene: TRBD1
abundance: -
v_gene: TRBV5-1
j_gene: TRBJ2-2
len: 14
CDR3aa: CASWTGEEFRELFF
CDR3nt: TGCGCCAGCTGGACAGGGGAGGAGTTCCGGGAGCTGTTTTTT

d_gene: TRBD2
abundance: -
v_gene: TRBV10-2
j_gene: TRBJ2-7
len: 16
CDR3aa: CASSESRTSGIYEQYF
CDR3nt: TGCGCCAGCAGTGAGTCCCGGACTAGCGGGATCTACGAGCAGTACTTC

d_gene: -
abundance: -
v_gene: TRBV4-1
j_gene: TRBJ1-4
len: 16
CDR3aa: CASSLVASSTNEKLFF
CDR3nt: TGCGCCAGCAGCTTGGTAGCTTCGTCAACTAATGAAAAACTGTTTTTT